Below, 26 T cell receptor beta chains from the same sample are listed, as sequenced in a study of blood T cell repertoires in COVID-19. Sequencing was performed with immunoSEQ multiplex PCR; in TCRdb, only in-frame clones are kept and a portion is missing. The table shows about 130,000 clones, with approximately 90% occurring only once. Sequencing was performed on peripheral blood. These receptors came from a man aged 55-75 years with COVID-19, enrolled during active disease.

The chain carries TRBV18 and TRBJ1-1; no firm D call. Deletions cut 3 bases from V and 1 base from J, with 12 bases between. This CDR3 contains 15 residues. Germline values: CDR1 KGHSH, CDR2 LQKENI. The CDR3 region has the DNA TGTGCCAGCTCACCGGCAGGCCCCCAGAACACTGAAGCTTTCTTT. As protein: CASSPAGPQNTEAFF. Using reference TRBV18 and TRBJ1-1 for the parts outside the CDR3, the full variable domain is NAGVMQNPRHLVRRRGQEARLRCSPMKGHSHVYWYRQLPEEGLKFMVYLQKENIIDESGMPKERFSAEFPKEGPSILRIQQVVRGDSAAYFCASSPAGPQNTEAFFGQGTRLTVV.

J is TRBJ2-1 and V is TRBV9; D not certain. CDR1 SGDLS and CDR2 YYNGEE come from the germline V gene. This CDR3 is 13 amino acids long. Trimming pared 3 bases from V and 6 bases from J, leaving 10 bases between. The CDR3 loop reads CASSAQARNEQFF. DNA of the CDR3: TGTGCCAGCAGCGCCCAGGCACGCAATGAGCAGTTCTTC.

V gene TRBV19 combines with J gene TRBJ1-1; maybe TRBD1 (5 bases). Trimming removed 7 bases from V and 5 bases from J, with 20 bases in between. Germline CDR1 and CDR2: LNHDA and SQIVND (reference sequence). The CDR3 consists of 15 residues. The CDR3 reads CASNERGGLDTEAFF. Here the CDR3 DNA reads TGTGCCAGTAATGAGAGGGGAGGATTGGATACTGAAGCTTTCTTT.

This rearrangement joins TRBV11-2 to TRBJ2-5, with 11 bases fitting TRBD2. This CDR3 contains 17 residues. Trimming took 3 bases from V and 5 from J; bases not matched to a gene: 11. Germline values: CDR1 SGHAT, CDR2 FQNNGV. The CDR3: CASSFTLLAGVEETQYF. In DNA form, the CDR3 reads TGTGCCAGCAGCTTCACCCTACTAGCGGGGGTGGAGGAGACCCAGTACTTC.

This clone came up once. The gene calls are TRBV7-8 and TRBJ2-6; D might be TRBD1 (7 bases). This CDR3 is built from 20 residues. The V end was cut by 2 bases, the J end by 2 bases, with 22 bases between. Germline assignment: CDR1 SGHVS and CDR2 FQNEAQ. The CDR3 nucleotides are TGTGCCAGCAGCTTATTAGTAGCAGGGGGGAGTTCTGCTGGGGCCAACGTCCTGACTTTC. Amino acid sequence: CASSLLVAGGSSAGANVLTF.

CDR3 in DNA: TGTGCCAGCAGCTTGGAACAGGGGGCCTACGAGCAGTACTTC. It translates to CASSLEQGAYEQYF. The chain employs TRBV5-8 and TRBJ2-7; 8 bases align to TRBD1. Germline CDR1 SGHTS, CDR2 YDEGEE. This CDR3 comprises 14 residues. Trimming cost V 0 bases and J 2 bases; bases outside gene matches: 1.

V is TRBV25-1 and J is TRBJ2-5; 8 bases agree with TRBD1. Germline CDR1 and CDR2: MGHDK and SYGVNS. With V trimmed by 3 bases and J by 7 bases, 7 bases remained unmatched. The CDR3 has 14 residues. This CDR3 reads CASSDGDRLATQYF. The CDR3 region has the DNA TGTGCCAGCAGTGATGGGGACAGGTTGGCGACCCAGTACTTC.

This clone was recorded once. The chain has TRBV27 and TRBJ1-6; 10 nucleotides align to TRBD1. The ends lost 3 bases at V and 7 bases at J; junction bases unmatched: 3. This CDR3 is 15 amino acids long. Germline V gene data show CDR1 as MNHEY and CDR2 as SMNVEV (reference sequence). This CDR3 is CASSFVGQGNSPLHF. As DNA, the CDR3 is TGTGCCAGCAGTTTTGTGGGACAGGGGAATTCACCCCTCCACTTT.

The chain is built from TRBV4-1 and TRBJ1-2, with a weak D call TRBD1 (5 bases). CDR3 length: 16 amino acids. Germline V gene data show CDR1 as MGHRA and CDR2 as YSYEKL. V lost 1 base and J lost 8, with 20 bases in between. CDR3 in DNA: TGCGCCAGCAGCCAAGCCGACGGGACTTCCCCTGGGGGCTACACCTTC. The encoded protein is CASSQADGTSPGGYTF.

The CDR3 here is CASSRRAEAFF. CDR3 DNA sequence: TGTGCTTCCTCCCGGAGGGCTGAAGCTTTCTTT. The J gene is TRBJ1-1, the V gene TRBV6-6; unclear D gene. Germline CDR1 and CDR2: MNHNY and SVGAGI (reference sequence). This CDR3 is built from 11 residues.

The rearrangement links TRBV19 to TRBJ2-3; possible D gene TRBD2, 7 bases. The germline V gene has CDR1 LNHDA and CDR2 SQIVND (reference sequence). The CDR3 has 15 amino acids. V dropped 7 bases and J dropped 3 bases, with 17 bases sitting between them. In nucleotides, the CDR3 is TGTGCCAGTAAGGAAAGGGGGGGTTGGACAGATACGCAGTATTTT. It specifies CASKERGGWTDTQYF. Variable domain in full (rest from reference TRBV19 and TRBJ2-3): DGGITQSPKYLFRKEGQNVTLSCEQNLNHDAMYWYRQDPGQGLRLIYYSQIVNDFQKGDIAEGYSVSREKKESFPLTVTSAQKNPTAFYLCASKERGGWTDTQYFGPGTRLTVL.

CDR3 sequence: CASSETGMAGVIIDEAFF. The CDR3 DNA sequence: TGTGCCAGCAGTGAAACGGGTATGGCGGGAGTAATCATCGACGAAGCTTTCTTT. This chain connects TRBV6-1 to TRBJ1-1, with D hard to call. V was shortened by 2 bases and J by 8 bases, with 27 bases between the two germline ends. CDR3 size: 18 residues. Germline CDR1 is MNHNS and CDR2 is SASEGT.

CDR3 loop: CASSLEAGTGELFF. CDR3 nucleotide sequence: TGTGCCAGCAGCTTAGAGGCAGGGACCGGGGAGCTGTTTTTT. This chain uses TRBV7-2 with TRBJ2-2, with D perhaps matching TRBD1 (5 bases). Germline CDR1 reads SGHTA; CDR2 reads FQGNSA. CDR3 length: 14 amino acids. With 1 base removed from V and 5 bases from J, the gap between germline ends came to 8 bases.

The V gene is TRBV13, the J gene TRBJ1-2; possible D gene TRBD1, 6 bases. The V gene lost 4 bases and the J gene lost 4 bases, with 22 bases spanning the gap. The CDR3 is made up of 17 amino acids. Germline V gene lookup returns CDR1 PRHDT and CDR2 FYEKMQ (reference sequence). DNA for the CDR3: TGTGCCAGCAGCTCAAAGGTGGTGGTTGGGGGCGGCTATGGCTACACCTTC. Residues: CASSSKVVVGGGYGYTF.

The chain joins TRBV6-5 to TRBJ1-3; 8 bases match TRBD1. V trimming: 6 bases; J trimming: 2 bases; junction bases outside the gene matches: 3. In germline, CDR1 is MNHEY, CDR2 SVGAGI. There are 14 residues in the CDR3. The DNA for the CDR3 is TGTGCCAGCAGACAACAGGGGGCTGGAAACACCATATATTTT. This translates into CASRQQGAGNTIYF.

The J gene is TRBJ2-5, the V gene TRBV5-1, with 11 bases fitting TRBD2. J was trimmed by 2 bases and V by 0 bases; bases with no gene match: 3. Germline CDR1 is SGHRS and CDR2 is YFSETQ. CDR3 size: 16 residues. The CDR3: CASSLAIAGGQETQYF. CDR3 nucleotides: TGCGCCAGCAGCTTGGCCATAGCGGGGGGGCAAGAGACCCAGTACTTC.

The chain couples TRBV7-9 to TRBJ1-1; 9 positions match TRBD1. The CDR3 sequence is 15 residues long. CDR1 SEHNR and CDR2 FQNEAQ come from the germline V gene (reference sequence). With 1 base clipped from V and 11 bases from J, the junction kept 11 bases outside the gene matches. CDR3 sequence: CASSLGDRVGAWAFF. The CDR3 DNA is TGTGCCAGCAGCTTAGGGGACAGGGTGGGGGCCTGGGCTTTCTTT.

CDR3 protein: CASRVAGELRQPQHF. The CDR3 region has the DNA TGTGCCAGTAGAGTGGCAGGGGAACTGAGACAGCCCCAGCATTTT. J is TRBJ1-5 and V is TRBV19; tentative D call: TRBD1 (6 bases). The CDR3 totals 15 residues. The V gene's germline CDR1 is LNHDA and CDR2 SQIVND (reference sequence). Trimming removed 6 bases at V and 7 bases at J, with 19 bases between.

This chain links TRBV7-2 with TRBJ2-1; maybe TRBD2 (5 bases). Germline CDR1 reads SGHTA; CDR2 reads FQGNSA. Between the trimmed V and J ends, which lost 5 bases and 4 bases, there was a span of 15 bases. This CDR3 has 15 residues. The CDR3: CASSPTRVKYNEQFF. DNA for the CDR3: TGTGCCAGCAGCCCTACTAGGGTCAAGTACAATGAGCAGTTCTTC.

J is TRBJ2-7 and V is TRBV4-1; 8 bases agree with TRBD1. The CDR3 spans 15 residues. V lost 3 bases to trimming and J lost 4 bases; unmatched junction nucleotides: 8. CDR1 MGHRA and CDR2 YSYEKL come from the germline V gene. The CDR3 loop reads CASSQTGVIGYEQYF. CDR3 bases: TGCGCCAGCAGCCAGACAGGGGTTATCGGTTACGAGCAGTACTTC.

The chain joins TRBV2 to TRBJ2-3; TRBD2 matches 10 bases. This CDR3 spans 15 amino acids. Trimming at V came to 6 bases and at J to 2 bases, leaving 5 bases not matched to a gene. Germline CDR1 SNHLY, CDR2 FYNNEI. CDR3 sequence: CASRTGTSVTDTQYF. CDR3 sequence (DNA): TGTGCCAGCAGAACCGGGACTAGCGTCACAGATACGCAGTATTTT.

This clone was seen only a few times. The chain carries TRBV9 and TRBJ1-1; 11 bases align to TRBD1. The CDR3 runs to 15 residues. Germline CDR1 SGDLS, CDR2 YYNGEE. J gave up 3 bases and V 4 bases, and 5 bases lay outside the gene matches. CDR3 bases: TGTGCCAGCAGCACGACGGGACAGGGGGACACTGAAGCTTTCTTT. It encodes CASSTTGQGDTEAFF.

The genes are TRBV19 and TRBJ1-2; D ambiguous. Trimming removed 4 bases at V and 6 bases at J, with 18 bases between. Germline CDR1 LNHDA, CDR2 SQIVND (reference sequence). This CDR3 has 15 residues. The CDR3 loop reads CASSTSFLQLNGYTF. In nucleotides, the CDR3 is TGTGCCAGTAGTACTTCCTTTTTGCAGTTAAATGGCTACACCTTC.

A word on this clone: One end of the junction does not line up with germline, which may come from a read error. The genes are TRBV5-4 and TRBJ1-2; no definite D call. CDR1 is SGHNT and CDR2 is YYREEE in the germline V gene (reference sequence). This CDR3 contains 11 residues. For the CDR3, the DNA is TGTGCCAGCAGTTTCGACGCGACTACACTCTTC. As protein: CASSFDATTLF.

The genes are TRBV9 and TRBJ1-2, with D possibly being TRBD1 (5 bases). The germline CDR1 and CDR2 sequences are SGDLS and YYNGEE. CDR3 size: 15 residues. V was cut by 0 bases and J by 2 bases, with 11 bases left in between. The chain's CDR3 is CASSVAFRGNYGYTF. DNA of the CDR3: TGTGCCAGCAGCGTAGCTTTTCGGGGGAACTATGGCTACACCTTC.

V usage is TRBV5-1 and J usage is TRBJ2-3; the D gene is possibly TRBD2 (6 bases). The CDR3 runs 14 residues. Germline-derived CDR1 and CDR2 are SGHRS and YFSETQ. Trimming pared 7 bases from V and 3 bases from J, leaving 15 bases between. DNA of the CDR3: TGCGCCAGCGGCGCGGGACTTTCGACAGATACGCAGTATTTT. Residues: CASGAGLSTDTQYF.